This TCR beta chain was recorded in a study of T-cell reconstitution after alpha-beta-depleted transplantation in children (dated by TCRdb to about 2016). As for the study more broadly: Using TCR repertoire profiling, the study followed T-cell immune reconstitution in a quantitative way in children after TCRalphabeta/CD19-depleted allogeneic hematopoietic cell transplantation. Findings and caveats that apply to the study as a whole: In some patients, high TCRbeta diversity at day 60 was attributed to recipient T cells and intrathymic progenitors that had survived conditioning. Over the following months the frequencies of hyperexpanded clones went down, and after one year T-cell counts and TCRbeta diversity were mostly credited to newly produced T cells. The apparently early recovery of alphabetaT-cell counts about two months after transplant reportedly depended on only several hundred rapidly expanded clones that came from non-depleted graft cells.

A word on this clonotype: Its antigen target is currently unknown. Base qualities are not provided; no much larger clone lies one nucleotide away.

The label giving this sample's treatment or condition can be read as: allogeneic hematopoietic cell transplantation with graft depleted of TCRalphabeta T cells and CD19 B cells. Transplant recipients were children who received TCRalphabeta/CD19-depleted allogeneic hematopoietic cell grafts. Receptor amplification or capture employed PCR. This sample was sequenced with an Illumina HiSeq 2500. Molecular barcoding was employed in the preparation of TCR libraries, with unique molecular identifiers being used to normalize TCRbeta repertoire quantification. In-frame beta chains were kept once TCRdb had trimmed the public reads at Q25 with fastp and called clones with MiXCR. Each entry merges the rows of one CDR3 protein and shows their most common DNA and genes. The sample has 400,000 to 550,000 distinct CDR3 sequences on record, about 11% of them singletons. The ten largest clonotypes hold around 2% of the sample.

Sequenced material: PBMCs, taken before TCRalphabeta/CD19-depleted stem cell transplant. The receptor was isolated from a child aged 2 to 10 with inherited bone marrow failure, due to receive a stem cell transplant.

Read as DNA, the sequence is TGTGCCAGCAGCCCCAAGACAGGGGAAGGTAGAGGCTACACCTTC. The encoded protein is CASSPKTGEGRGYTF. The sequence is built from TRBV9 and TRBJ1-2, and 8 junction bases match TRBD1. The junction shows trimming of 4 bases on V and 8 bases on J, and the gene matches do not reach 13 bases of it. There are 15 amino acids in the CDR3, from cysteine to phenylalanine inclusive. Of the read, only the CDR3 DNA is kept; its 45 bases are in frame from base 1. The germline V gene supplies CDR1 SGDLS and CDR2 YYNGEE.